Listed below are T cell receptor beta chains from one sample, sequenced in a study of cytomegalovirus exposure and HLA in healthy donors. Produced via immunoSEQ multiplex PCR; TCRdb's table is partial and in-frame only. The sample carries around 120,000 clones, 75% to 85% recorded once. Sequencing used PBMCs. The receptors here all came from a girl aged 2-10 years in good health and CMV-seronegative. CDR3s include the opening cysteine and the closing phenylalanine or tryptophan. The order of the fields is V gene, D gene, J gene, CDR3 length, clone size, CDR3 DNA, CDR3 protein. A D gene is named only where the DNA matches it firmly. The listing skips clone size in some rows; elsewhere it reads once, few, many or a size class.

v_gene: TRBV7-2
d_gene: TRBD1
j_gene: TRBJ2-2
len: 15
abundance: NA
CDR3nt: TGTGCCAGCAGCGTTACAGGGGATTACACCGGGGAGCTGTTTTTT
CDR3aa: CASSVTGDYTGELFF

v_gene: TRBV6-4
d_gene: NA
j_gene: TRBJ1-4
len: 14
abundance: NA
CDR3nt: TGTGCCAGCCGGGACATAGCAACTAATGAAAAACTGTTTTTT
CDR3aa: CASRDIATNEKLFF

v_gene: TRBV7-6
d_gene: NA
j_gene: TRBJ2-7
len: 15
abundance: NA
CDR3nt: TGTGCCAGCAGCTTAGGTTCAGGGCGATCCTACGAGCAGTACTTC
CDR3aa: CASSLGSGRSYEQYF

v_gene: TRBV28
d_gene: TRBD2
j_gene: TRBJ2-7
len: 17
abundance: NA
CDR3nt: TGTGCCAGCAGTTTCATCACCAAAGCGGGAAGCTCCTACGAGCAGTACTTC
CDR3aa: CASSFITKAGSSYEQYF

v_gene: TRBV6-1
d_gene: NA
j_gene: TRBJ2-7
len: 13
abundance: NA
CDR3nt: TGTGCCAGCAGCCTTCGGGACTCCTACGAGCAGTACTTC
CDR3aa: CASSLRDSYEQYF

v_gene: TRBV27
d_gene: NA
j_gene: TRBJ2-2
len: 13
abundance: few
CDR3nt: TGTGCCAGCCGGGACACTAACACCGGGGAGCTGTTTTTT
CDR3aa: CASRDTNTGELFF

v_gene: TRBV7-3
d_gene: TRBD2
j_gene: TRBJ2-1
len: 16
abundance: once
CDR3nt: TGTGCCAGCAGCTTAATATCGGGGGGAGCCTACAATGAGCAGTTCTTC
CDR3aa: CASSLISGGAYNEQFF

v_gene: TRBV2
d_gene: TRBD1
j_gene: TRBJ1-2
len: 13
abundance: NA
CDR3nt: TGTGCCAGCGGACAGGGGGGGATATATGGCTACACCTTC
CDR3aa: CASGQGGIYGYTF

v_gene: TRBV2
d_gene: TRBD1
j_gene: TRBJ2-5
len: 12
abundance: NA
CDR3nt: TGTGCCGGTCAGACAGGGAGCGAGACCCAGTACTTC
CDR3aa: CAGQTGSETQYF

v_gene: TRBV27
d_gene: NA
j_gene: TRBJ1-1
len: 16
abundance: NA
CDR3nt: TGTGCCAGCAGACCCCTCTGGGGGGAGGGGAACACTGAAGCTTTCTTT
CDR3aa: CASRPLWGEGNTEAFF

v_gene: TRBV18
d_gene: TRBD1
j_gene: TRBJ2-7
len: 14
abundance: NA
CDR3nt: TGTGCCAGCTCAACCGGACAGGCCACCTACGAGCAGTACTTC
CDR3aa: CASSTGQATYEQYF

v_gene: TRBV5-1
d_gene: NA
j_gene: TRBJ1-1
len: 13
abundance: NA
CDR3nt: TGCGCCAGCAGCAACGTCAGGGGCACTGAAGCTTTCTTT
CDR3aa: CASSNVRGTEAFF

v_gene: TRBV28
d_gene: NA
j_gene: TRBJ2-2
len: 11
abundance: NA
CDR3nt: TGTGCCAGCAGTTCCTTCGGGGAGCTGTTTTTT
CDR3aa: CASSSFGELFF